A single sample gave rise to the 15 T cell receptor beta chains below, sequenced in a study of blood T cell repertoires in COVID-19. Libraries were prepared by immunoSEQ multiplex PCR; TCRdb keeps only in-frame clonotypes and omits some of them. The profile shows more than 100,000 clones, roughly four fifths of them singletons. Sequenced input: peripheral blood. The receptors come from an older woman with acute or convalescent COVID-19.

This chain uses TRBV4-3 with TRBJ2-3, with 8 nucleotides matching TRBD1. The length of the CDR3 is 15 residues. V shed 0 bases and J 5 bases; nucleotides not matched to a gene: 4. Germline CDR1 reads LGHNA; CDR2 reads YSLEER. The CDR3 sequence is CASSQDRTGRDTQYF. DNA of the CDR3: TGCGCCAGCAGCCAAGATAGGACAGGGCGAGATACGCAGTATTTT.

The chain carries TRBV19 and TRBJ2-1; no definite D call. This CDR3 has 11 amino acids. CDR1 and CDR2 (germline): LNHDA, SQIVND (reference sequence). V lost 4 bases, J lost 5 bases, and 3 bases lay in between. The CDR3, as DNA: TGTGCCAGTAGTACGGACAATGAGCAGTTCTTC. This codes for CASSTDNEQFF.

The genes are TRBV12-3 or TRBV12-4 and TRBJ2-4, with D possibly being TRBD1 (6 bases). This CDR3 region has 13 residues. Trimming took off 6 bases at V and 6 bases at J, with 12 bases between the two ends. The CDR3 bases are TGTGCCAGCAGCTCAGGGGCAAGAAACATTCAGTACTTC. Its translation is CASSSGARNIQYF.

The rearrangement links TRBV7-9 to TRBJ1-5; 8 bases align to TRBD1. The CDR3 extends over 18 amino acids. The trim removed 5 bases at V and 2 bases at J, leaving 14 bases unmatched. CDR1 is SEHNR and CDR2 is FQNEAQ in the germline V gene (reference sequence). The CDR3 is CASSRGQGEGLGNQPQHF. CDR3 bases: TGTGCCAGCAGCCGCGGACAGGGAGAGGGTTTGGGCAATCAGCCCCAGCATTTT.

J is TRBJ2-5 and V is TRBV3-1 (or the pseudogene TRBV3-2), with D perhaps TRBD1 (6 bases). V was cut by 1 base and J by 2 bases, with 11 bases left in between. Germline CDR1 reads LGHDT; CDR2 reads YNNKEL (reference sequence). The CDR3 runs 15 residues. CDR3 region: CASSQGGLVQETQYF. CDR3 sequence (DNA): TGTGCCAGCAGCCAAGGGGGGCTAGTTCAAGAGACCCAGTACTTC.

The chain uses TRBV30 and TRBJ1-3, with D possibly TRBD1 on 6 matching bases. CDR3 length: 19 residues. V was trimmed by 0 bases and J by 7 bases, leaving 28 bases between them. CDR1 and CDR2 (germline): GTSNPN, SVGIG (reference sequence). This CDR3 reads CAWSVRSTGPQYSGNTIYF. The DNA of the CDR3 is TGTGCCTGGAGTGTACGTAGTACAGGGCCGCAATACAGCGGTAACACCATATATTTT.

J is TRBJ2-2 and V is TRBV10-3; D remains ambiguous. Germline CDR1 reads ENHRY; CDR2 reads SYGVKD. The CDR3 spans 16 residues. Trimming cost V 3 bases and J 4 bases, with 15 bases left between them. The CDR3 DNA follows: TGTGCCATCAGTGAAAAACAAGGCTCGGGCACCGGGGAGCTGTTTTTT. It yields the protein CAISEKQGSGTGELFF.

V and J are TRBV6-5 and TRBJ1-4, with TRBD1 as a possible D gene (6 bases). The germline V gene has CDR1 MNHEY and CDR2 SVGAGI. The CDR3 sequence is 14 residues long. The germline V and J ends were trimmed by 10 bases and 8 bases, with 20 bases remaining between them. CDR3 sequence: CATQRAGVLEKLFF. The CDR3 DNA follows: TGTGCCACCCAGAGGGCAGGGGTGTTGGAAAAACTGTTTTTT.

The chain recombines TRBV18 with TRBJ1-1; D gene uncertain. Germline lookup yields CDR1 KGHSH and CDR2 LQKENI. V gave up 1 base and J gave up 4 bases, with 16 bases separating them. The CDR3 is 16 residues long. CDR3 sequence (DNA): TGTGCCAGCTCACCACAAAAGCACGGTGGTGGCACTGAAGCTTTCTTT. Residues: CASSPQKHGGGTEAFF.

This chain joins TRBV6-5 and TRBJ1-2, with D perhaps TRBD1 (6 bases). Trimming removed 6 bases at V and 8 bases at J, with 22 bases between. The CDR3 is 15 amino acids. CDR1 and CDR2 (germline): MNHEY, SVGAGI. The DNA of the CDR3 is TGTGCCAGCAGCCAAACGTCGACAGGTTCGGGCGGCTACACCTTC. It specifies CASSQTSTGSGGYTF.

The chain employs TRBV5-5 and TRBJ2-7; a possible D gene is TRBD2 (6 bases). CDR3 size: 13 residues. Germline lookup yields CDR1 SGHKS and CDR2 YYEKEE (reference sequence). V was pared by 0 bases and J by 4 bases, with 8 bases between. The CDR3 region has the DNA TGTGCCAGCAGCTTGGAACGGGGGTACGAGCAGTACGTC. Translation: CASSLERGYEQYV.

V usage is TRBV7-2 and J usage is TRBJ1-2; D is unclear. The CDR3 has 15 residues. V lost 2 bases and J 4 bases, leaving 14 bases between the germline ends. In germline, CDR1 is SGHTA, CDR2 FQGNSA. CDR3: CASSLIAVSGYGYTF. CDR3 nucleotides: TGTGCCAGCAGCTTAATTGCTGTCTCGGGCTATGGCTACACCTTC. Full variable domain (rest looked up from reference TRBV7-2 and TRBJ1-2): GAGVSQSPSNKVTEKGKDVELRCDPISGHTALYWYRQSLGQGLEFLIYFQGNSAPDKSGLPSDRFSAERTGGSVSTLTIQRTQQEDSAVYLCASSLIAVSGYGYTFGSGTRLTVV.

Written as DNA, the CDR3 is TGTGCCAGCATGGACAGGGTCACACCCTACAATGAGCAGTTCTTC. Translation: CASMDRVTPYNEQFF. The chain joins TRBV7-2 to TRBJ2-1, with 8 bases fitting TRBD1. Losses at the gene ends were 7 bases for V and 2 bases for J; bases not matched to a gene: 7. Germline V gene data show CDR1 as SGHTA and CDR2 as FQGNSA. The CDR3 has 15 residues.

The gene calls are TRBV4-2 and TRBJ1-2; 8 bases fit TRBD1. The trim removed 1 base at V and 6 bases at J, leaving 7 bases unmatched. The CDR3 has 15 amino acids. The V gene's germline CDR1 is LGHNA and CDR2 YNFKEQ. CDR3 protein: CASSQGVPGGDGYTF. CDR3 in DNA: TGTGCCAGCAGCCAAGGGGTGCCAGGGGGCGATGGCTACACCTTC.

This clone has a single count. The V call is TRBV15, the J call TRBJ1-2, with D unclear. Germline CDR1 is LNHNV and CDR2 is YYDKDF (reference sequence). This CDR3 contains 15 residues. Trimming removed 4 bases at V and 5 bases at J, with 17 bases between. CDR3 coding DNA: TGTGCCACCAGCAAATCTATGACAAGCGGATATGGCTACACCTTC. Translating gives CATSKSMTSGYGYTF.